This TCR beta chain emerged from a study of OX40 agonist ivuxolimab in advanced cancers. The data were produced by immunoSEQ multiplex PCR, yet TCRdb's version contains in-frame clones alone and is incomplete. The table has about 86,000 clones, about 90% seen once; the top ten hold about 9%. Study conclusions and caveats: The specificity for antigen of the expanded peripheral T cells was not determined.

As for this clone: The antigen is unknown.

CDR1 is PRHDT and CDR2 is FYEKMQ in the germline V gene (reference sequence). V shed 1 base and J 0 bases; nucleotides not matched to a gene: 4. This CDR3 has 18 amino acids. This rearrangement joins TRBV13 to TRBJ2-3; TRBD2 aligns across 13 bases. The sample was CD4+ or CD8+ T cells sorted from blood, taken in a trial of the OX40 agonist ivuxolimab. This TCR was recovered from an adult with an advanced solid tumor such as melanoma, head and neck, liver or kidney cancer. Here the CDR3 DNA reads TGTGCCAGCAGCTTAGTATGGGGACTAGCGGGGAGCACAGATACGCAGTATTTT. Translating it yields CASSLVWGLAGSTDTQYF.